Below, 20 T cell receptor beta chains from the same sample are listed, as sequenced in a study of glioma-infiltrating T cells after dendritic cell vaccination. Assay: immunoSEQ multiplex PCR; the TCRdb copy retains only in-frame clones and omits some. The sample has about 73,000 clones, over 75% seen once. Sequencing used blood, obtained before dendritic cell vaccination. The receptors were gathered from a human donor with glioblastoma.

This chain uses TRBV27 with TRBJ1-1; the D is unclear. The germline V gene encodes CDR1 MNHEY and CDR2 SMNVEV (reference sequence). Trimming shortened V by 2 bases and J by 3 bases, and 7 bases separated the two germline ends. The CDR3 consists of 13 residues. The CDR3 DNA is TGTGCCAGCAGTTTAGATGCAGACACTGAAGCTTTCTTT. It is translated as CASSLDADTEAFF.

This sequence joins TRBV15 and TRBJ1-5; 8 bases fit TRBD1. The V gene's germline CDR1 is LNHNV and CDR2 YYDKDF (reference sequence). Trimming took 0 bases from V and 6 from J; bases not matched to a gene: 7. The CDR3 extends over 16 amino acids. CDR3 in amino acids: CATSRDRGQDGQPQHF. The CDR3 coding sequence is TGTGCCACCAGCAGAGATCGGGGACAGGATGGTCAGCCCCAGCATTTT.

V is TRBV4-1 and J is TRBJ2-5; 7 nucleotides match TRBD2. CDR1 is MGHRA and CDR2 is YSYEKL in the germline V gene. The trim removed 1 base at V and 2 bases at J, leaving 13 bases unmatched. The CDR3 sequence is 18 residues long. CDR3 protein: CASSQVALSGGGQETQYF. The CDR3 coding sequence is TGCGCCAGCAGCCAAGTTGCGTTATCGGGGGGTGGGCAAGAGACCCAGTACTTC.

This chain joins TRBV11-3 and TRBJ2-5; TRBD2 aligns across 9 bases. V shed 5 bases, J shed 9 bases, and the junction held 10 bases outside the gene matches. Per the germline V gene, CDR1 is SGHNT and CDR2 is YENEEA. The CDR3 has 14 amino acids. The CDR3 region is CASSQQREAGAQYF. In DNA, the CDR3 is TGTGCCAGCAGCCAGCAGCGGGAGGCGGGGGCCCAGTACTTC. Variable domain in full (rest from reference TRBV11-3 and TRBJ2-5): EAGVVQSPRYKIIEKKQPVAFWCNPISGHNTLYWYLQNLGQGPELLIRYENEEAVDDSQLPKDRFSAERLKGVDSTLKIQPAELGDSAVYLCASSQQREAGAQYFGPGTRLLVL.

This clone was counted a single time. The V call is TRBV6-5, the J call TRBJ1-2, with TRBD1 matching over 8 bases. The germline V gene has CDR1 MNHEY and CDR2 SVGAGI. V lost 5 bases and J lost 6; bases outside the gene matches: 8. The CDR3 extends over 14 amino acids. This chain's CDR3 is CASSEPGGGNGYTF. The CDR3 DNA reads TGTGCCAGCAGTGAACCAGGGGGCGGTAATGGCTACACCTTC.

For the CDR3, the DNA is TGTGCCAGCAGTGCCGGGACAGGGTTTTTCTATGGCTACACCTTC. This codes for CASSAGTGFFYGYTF. The chain has TRBV14 and TRBJ1-2; TRBD1 matches 9 bases. Trimming cost V 6 bases and J 4 bases; bases outside gene matches: 9. The length of the CDR3 is 15 residues. Germline CDR1 is SGHDN and CDR2 is FVKESK.

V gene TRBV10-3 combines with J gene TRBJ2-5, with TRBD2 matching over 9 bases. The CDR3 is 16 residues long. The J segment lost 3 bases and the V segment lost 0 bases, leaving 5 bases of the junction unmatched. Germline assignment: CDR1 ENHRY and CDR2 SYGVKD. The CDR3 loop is CAISESSSGVEETQYF. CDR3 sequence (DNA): TGTGCCATCAGTGAGTCCTCTAGCGGGGTGGAAGAGACCCAGTACTTC.

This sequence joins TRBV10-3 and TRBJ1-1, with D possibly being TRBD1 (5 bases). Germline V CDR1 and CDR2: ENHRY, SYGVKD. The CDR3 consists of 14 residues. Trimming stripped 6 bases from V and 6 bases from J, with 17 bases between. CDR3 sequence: CAIRGGSLVAEAFF. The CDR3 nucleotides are TGTGCCATCAGGGGGGGGAGTCTTGTGGCTGAAGCTTTCTTT.

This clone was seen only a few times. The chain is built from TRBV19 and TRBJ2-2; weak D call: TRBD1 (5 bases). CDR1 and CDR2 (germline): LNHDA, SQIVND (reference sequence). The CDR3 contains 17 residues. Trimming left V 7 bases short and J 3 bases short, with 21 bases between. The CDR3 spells CASTPTEWFGDTGELFF. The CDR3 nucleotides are TGTGCCAGTACCCCGACAGAGTGGTTTGGGGACACCGGGGAGCTGTTTTTT.

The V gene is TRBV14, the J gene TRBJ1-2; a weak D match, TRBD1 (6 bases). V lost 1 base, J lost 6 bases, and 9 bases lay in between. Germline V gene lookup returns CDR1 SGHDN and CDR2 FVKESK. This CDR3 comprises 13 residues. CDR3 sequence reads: CASSQVHRDGYTF. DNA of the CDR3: TGTGCCAGCAGCCAAGTGCACAGGGATGGCTACACCTTC.

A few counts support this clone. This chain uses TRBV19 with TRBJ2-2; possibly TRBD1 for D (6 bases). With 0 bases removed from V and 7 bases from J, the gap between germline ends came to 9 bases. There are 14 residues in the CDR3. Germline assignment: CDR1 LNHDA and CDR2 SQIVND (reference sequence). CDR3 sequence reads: CASSIEGQNGELFF. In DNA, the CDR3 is TGTGCCAGTAGTATAGAAGGACAGAACGGGGAGCTGTTTTTT.

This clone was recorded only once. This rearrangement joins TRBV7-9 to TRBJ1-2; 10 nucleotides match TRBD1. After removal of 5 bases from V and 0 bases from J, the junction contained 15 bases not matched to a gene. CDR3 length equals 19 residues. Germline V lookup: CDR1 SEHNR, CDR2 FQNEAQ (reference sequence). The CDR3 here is CASSPLPGQGKTPNYGYTF. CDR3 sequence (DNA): TGTGCCAGCAGCCCCCTCCCGGGACAGGGGAAAACACCTAACTATGGCTACACCTTC.

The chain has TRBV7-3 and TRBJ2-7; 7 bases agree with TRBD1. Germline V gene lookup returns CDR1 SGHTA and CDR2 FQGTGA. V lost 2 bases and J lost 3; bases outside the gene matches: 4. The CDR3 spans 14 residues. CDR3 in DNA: TGTGCCAGCAGCTTACACAGGGGCGGCTACGAGCAGTACGTC. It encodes CASSLHRGGYEQYV.

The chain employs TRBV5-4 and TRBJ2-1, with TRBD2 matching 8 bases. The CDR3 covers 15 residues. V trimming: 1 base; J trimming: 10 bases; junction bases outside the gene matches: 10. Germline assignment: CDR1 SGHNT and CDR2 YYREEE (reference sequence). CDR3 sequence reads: CASSLQGPGGGEQFF. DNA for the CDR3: TGTGCCAGCAGCTTGCAGGGGCCGGGCGGGGGGGAGCAGTTCTTC. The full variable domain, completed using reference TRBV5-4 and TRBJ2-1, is ETGVTQSPTHLIKTRGQQVTLRCSSQSGHNTVSWYQQALGQGPQFIFQYYREEENGRGNFPPRFSGLQFPNYSSELNVNALELDDSALYLCASSLQGPGGGEQFFGPGTRLTVL.

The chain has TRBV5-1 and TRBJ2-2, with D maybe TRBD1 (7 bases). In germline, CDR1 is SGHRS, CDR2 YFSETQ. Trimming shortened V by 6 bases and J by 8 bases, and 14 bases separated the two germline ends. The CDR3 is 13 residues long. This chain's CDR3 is CASKEGASGELFF. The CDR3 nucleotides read TGCGCCAGCAAGGAGGGGGCAAGTGGGGAGCTGTTTTTT.

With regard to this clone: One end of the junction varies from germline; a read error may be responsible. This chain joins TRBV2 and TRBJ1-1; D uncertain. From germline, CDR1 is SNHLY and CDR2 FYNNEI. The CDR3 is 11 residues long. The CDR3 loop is CASRVNIEAFF. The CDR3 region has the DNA TGTGCCAGCAGGGTGAACATTGAAGCTTTCTTT.

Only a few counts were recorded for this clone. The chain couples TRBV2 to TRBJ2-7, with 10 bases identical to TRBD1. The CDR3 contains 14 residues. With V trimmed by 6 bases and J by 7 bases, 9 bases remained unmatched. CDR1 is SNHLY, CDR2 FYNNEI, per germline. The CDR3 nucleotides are TGTGCCAGCAGCCGGGACAGGGGCTCTCGAGAGCAGTACTTC. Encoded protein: CASSRDRGSREQYF.

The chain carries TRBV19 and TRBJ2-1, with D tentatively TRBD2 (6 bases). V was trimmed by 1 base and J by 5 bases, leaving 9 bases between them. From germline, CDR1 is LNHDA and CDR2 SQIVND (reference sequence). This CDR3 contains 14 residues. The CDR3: CASSIGTTNNEQFF. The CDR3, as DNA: TGTGCCAGTAGTATAGGGACTACCAACAATGAGCAGTTCTTC.

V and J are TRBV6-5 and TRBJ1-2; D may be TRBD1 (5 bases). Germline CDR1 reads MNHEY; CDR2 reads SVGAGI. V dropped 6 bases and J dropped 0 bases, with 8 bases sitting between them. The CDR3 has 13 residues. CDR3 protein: CASSKTANYGYTF. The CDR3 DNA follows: TGTGCCAGCAGCAAGACAGCTAACTATGGCTACACCTTC.

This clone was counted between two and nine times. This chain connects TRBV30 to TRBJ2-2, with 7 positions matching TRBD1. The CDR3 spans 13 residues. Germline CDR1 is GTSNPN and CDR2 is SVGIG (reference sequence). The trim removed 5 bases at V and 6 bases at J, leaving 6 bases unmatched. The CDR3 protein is CAWVADRAGELFF. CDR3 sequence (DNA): TGTGCCTGGGTGGCAGACAGGGCCGGGGAGCTGTTTTTT. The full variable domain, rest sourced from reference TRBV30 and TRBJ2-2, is SQTIHQWPATLVQPVGSPLSLECTVEGTSNPNLYWYRQAAGRGLQLLFYSVGIGQISSEVPQNLSASRPQDRQFILSSKKLLLSDSGFYLCAWVADRAGELFFGEGSRLTVL.